A selection of T cell receptor beta chains follows, all from one sample in a study of shared clonotypes between healthy human individuals. Clones were sequenced by immunoSEQ multiplex PCR, and TCRdb holds only the in-frame ones, with some missing. Of about 2 million clones in the sample, 85% to 95% were seen once. Sequenced input: naive CD4+ T cells sorted from blood. The receptors shown here come from a man aged 18-30 years in good health. Both conserved end residues are part of each CDR3. The D gene is left open where the match is weak. Expanded clones get a size class; other rows say once, few or many, or leave the size out.

TRBJ2-7 | - | TRBD2 | TRBV27 | CASSLGGGEQYF | TGTGCCAGCAGTTTAGGGGGGGGCGAGCAGTACTTC
TRBJ2-5 | - | - | TRBV5-1 | CASSLTGGFQETQYF | TGCGCCAGCAGCTTGACGGGGGGCTTCCAAGAGACCCAGTACTTC
TRBJ2-3 | - | - | TRBV29-1 | CSAIAVKRSSTDTQYF | TGCAGCGCGATCGCCGTGAAGCGGTCTAGCACAGATACGCAGTATTTT
TRBJ2-3 | - | TRBD2 | TRBV4-1 | CASSQDVAGGPSTQYF | TGCGCCAGCAGCCAGGATGTAGCGGGGGGCCCCTCGACGCAGTATTTT
TRBJ2-3 | - | - | TRBV11-2 | CASSYRTSTDTQYF | TGTGCCAGCAGCTACAGAACTAGCACAGATACGCAGTATTTT
TRBJ2-5 | - | - | TRBV7-6 | CASTPSRLNQETQYF | TGTGCCAGCACCCCCTCCCGGCTGAACCAAGAGACCCAGTACTTC
TRBJ2-5 | - | TRBD2 | TRBV10-1 | CASSESLKLAGLETQYF | TGCGCCAGCAGTGAGTCGTTGAAACTAGCGGGATTGGAGACCCAGTACTTC
TRBJ2-7 | - | TRBD1 | TRBV5-4 | CASSLAGQGAYEQYF | TGTGCCAGCAGCTTGGCCGGACAGGGGGCCTACGAGCAGTACTTC
TRBJ1-2 | - | - | TRBV28 | CARYDSRGYGYTF | TGTGCCCGCTATGACTCGCGGGGCTATGGCTACACCTTC
TRBJ2-5 | - | - | TRBV6-6 | CASSSRTGREETQYF | TGTGCCAGCAGCTCTAGGACAGGGAGGGAAGAGACCCAGTACTTC
TRBJ1-1 | - | - | TRBV18 | CASSPGARNTEAFF | TGTGCCAGCTCACCAGGGGCTAGGAACACTGAAGCTTTCTTT
TRBJ1-5 | few | - | TRBV9 | CASSVGDQPQHF | TGTGCCAGCAGCGTAGGGGATCAGCCCCAGCATTTT
TRBJ2-5 | - | TRBD1 | TRBV5-4 | CASRQGQGGKETQYF | TGTGCCAGCAGACAGGGACAGGGCGGGAAAGAGACCCAGTACTTC
TRBJ1-3 | - | - | TRBV5-4 | CASSLGPRDTIYF | TGTGCCAGCAGCTTAGGGCCTCGAGACACCATATATTTT
TRBJ2-7 | - | - | TRBV28 | CASSLLGYEQYF | TGTGCCAGCAGTCTTCTGGGCTACGAGCAGTACTTC
TRBJ1-2 | - | - | TRBV2 | CASSGDVYYGYTF | TGTGCCAGCAGTGGGGACGTCTACTATGGCTACACCTTC
TRBJ1-1 | - | - | TRBV11-2 | CASSLSRGNTEAFF | TGTGCCAGCAGCTTAAGTCGGGGGAACACTGAAGCTTTCTTT
TRBJ1-1 | - | - | TRBV6-1 | CASSGTALMNTEAFF | TGTGCCAGCAGTGGGACGGCGCTTATGAACACTGAAGCTTTCTTT
TRBJ1-4 | - | TRBD1 | TRBV5-1 | CASSSETGRNEKLFF | TGCGCCAGCAGCTCGGAGACAGGGAGAAATGAAAAACTGTTTTTT
TRBJ1-4 | - | TRBD1 | TRBV5-1 | CASSFRPGQGGEKLFF | TGCGCCAGCAGCTTTCGACCGGGACAGGGTGGCGAAAAACTGTTTTTT
TRBJ1-5 | - | TRBD1 | TRBV18 | CASSWGQGSNQPQHF | TGTGCCAGCTCATGGGGACAGGGGAGCAATCAGCCCCAGCATTTT
TRBJ1-2 | - | - | TRBV11-2 | CASSLQGWSYGYTF | TGTGCCAGCAGCTTACAGGGGTGGTCCTATGGCTACACCTTC
TRBJ1-5 | - | - | TRBV30 | CAWRGQEYQPQHF | TGTGCCTGGAGAGGACAAGAGTATCAGCCCCAGCATTTT
TRBJ2-5 | - | - | TRBV7-8 | CASRGGGGETQYF | TGTGCCAGCAGGGGAGGGGGAGGAGAGACCCAGTACTTC
TRBJ2-3 | - | - | TRBV4-1 | CASSQEAAGWRDTQYF | TGCGCCAGCAGCCAAGAGGCGGCGGGGTGGAGAGATACGCAGTATTTT
TRBJ2-3 | - | - | TRBV11-2 | CASSLGQITDTQYF | TGTGCCAGCAGCTTAGGTCAGATCACAGATACGCAGTATTTT
TRBJ2-1 | once | - | TRBV9 | CASSVNSASYNEQFF | TGTGCCAGCAGCGTAAACAGCGCCAGTTACAATGAGCAGTTCTTC
TRBJ2-1 | once | TRBD2 | TRBV5-1 | CASSLALSLAGVGNEQFF | TGCGCCAGCAGCTTGGCACTCAGCCTAGCGGGAGTTGGCAATGAGCAGTTCTTC
TRBJ2-1 | - | - | TRBV18 | CASSPLGNEQFF | TGTGCCAGCTCACCTCTCGGAAATGAGCAGTTCTTC